The rows below give T cell receptor beta chains drawn from one sample of a study of Graves' ophthalmopathy and Graves' hyperthyroidism. TCRdb re-called the multiplex PCR reads through MiXCR, storing one row per CDR3 protein. The sample contains nearly 400,000 distinct CDR3 sequences, around 17% of which appear only once. The sequencing input was peripheral blood. The receptors here all came from a woman between 18 and 29 years old with Graves' ophthalmopathy. Each CDR3 is given with its conserved first and last residue. The D gene is left open where the match is weak. Not every row has a clone size; where given, it reads once, few, many or a size class.

>TRBJ2-7|many|14|TRBV11-2|NA
TGTGCCAGCAGCGTAAACATAGCCGGGTACGAGCAGTACTTC
CASSVNIAGYEQYF
>TRBJ1-3|many|15|TRBV9|NA
TGTGCCAGCACCCCTGGGATGGACTCTGGAAACACCATATATTTT
CASTPGMDSGNTIYF
>TRBJ1-1|NA|14|TRBV6-1|NA
TGTGCCAGCTCGAGGTTGGGCATGAACACTGAAGCTTTCTTT
CASSRLGMNTEAFF
>TRBJ2-5|many|14|TRBV6-4|NA
TGTGCCAGCAGTGACTCATCGGCCCAAGAGACCCAGTACTTC
CASSDSSAQETQYF
>TRBJ2-6|many|14|TRBV12-3/TRBV12-4|NA
TGTGCCAGCAGTTCCTCGGCTGGGGCCAACGTCCTGACTTTC
CASSSSAGANVLTF
>TRBJ2-2|once|18|TRBV11-2|TRBD2
TGTGCCAGCAGCCCCCCACGACTAGCGCACGCGAACACCGGGGAGCTGTTTTTT
CASSPPRLAHANTGELFF
>TRBJ2-7|many|15|TRBV20-1|NA
TGCAGTGCTAGAGACCTCCGGGACGGACACTACGAGCAGTACTTC
CSARDLRDGHYEQYF
>TRBJ1-1|many|20|TRBV6-4|NA
TGTGCCAGCAGTCCACAGGGCCTCGGCAAGCAGCTCGCACACTTCGTGAAAGCTTTCTTT
CASSPQGLGKQLAHFVKAFF
>TRBJ2-2|many|15|TRBV28|NA
TGTGCCAGCAGTTTGTCCAGGGGTAATGGCGGGGAGCTGTTTTTT
CASSLSRGNGGELFF
>TRBJ1-5|many|15|TRBV7-2|NA
TGTGCCAGCAGCTTCGGCGGGGCAGGCTCTAGGCCCCAGCATTTT
CASSFGGAGSRPQHF
>TRBJ1-1|many|11|TRBV29-1|NA
TGCAGCGTTGCAGTGAACACTGAAGCTTTCTTT
CSVAVNTEAFF
>TRBJ2-5|NA|14|TRBV11-2|NA
TGTGCCAGCAGCTTTCAAATCCAGCAAGAGACCCAGTACTTC
CASSFQIQQETQYF
>TRBJ2-2|many|15|TRBV12-3/TRBV12-4|NA
TGTGCCAGCAGTCCGGAGGGGTATAAGACCGGGGAGCTGTTTTTT
CASSPEGYKTGELFF
>TRBJ2-2|many|15|TRBV2|NA
TGTGCCAGCAAGTCGGGAAAGGGGTTTACCGGGGAGCTGTTTTTT
CASKSGKGFTGELFF
>TRBJ2-7|many|16|TRBV6-2/TRBV6-3|TRBD2
TGTGCCAGCAGATCTTCTAGCGGGGGCATATCCTACGAGCAGTACTTC
CASRSSSGGISYEQYF
>TRBJ1-5|many|14|TRBV27|TRBD1
TGTGCCAGCAGTTTAAGGGGGCTGTATCAGCCCCAGCATTTT
CASSLRGLYQPQHF
>TRBJ1-6|many|18|TRBV27|NA
TGTGCCAGCAGTTCGGGCAGAACTAAGCCCCTCGCAAATTCACCCCTCCACTTT
CASSSGRTKPLANSPLHF
>TRBJ2-5|many|16|TRBV7-8|TRBD2
TGTGCCAGCAGCTTAGCCGGCGGGGGGGCGTTAGAGACCCAGTACTTC
CASSLAGGGALETQYF
>TRBJ1-5|many|15|TRBV20-1|TRBD1
TGCAGTGCTAGAGATGCGGGACAGAGCAATCAGCCCCAGCATTTT
CSARDAGQSNQPQHF
>TRBJ2-7|many|18|TRBV5-1|TRBD1
TGCGCCAGCAGCTCGCGTCCGTTGGGGACAGGAAGGTCGGACGAGCAGTACTTC
CASSSRPLGTGRSDEQYF
>TRBJ2-5|many|17|TRBV7-2|NA
TGTGCCAGCAGCTTAGGGAGGTCGGCTAGAGTTGGAGAGACCCAGTACTTC
CASSLGRSARVGETQYF
>TRBJ1-1|many|13|TRBV15|NA
TGTGCCACCAGCAGAGAACTGAACACTGAAGCTTTCTTT
CATSRELNTEAFF
>TRBJ2-1|many|17|TRBV9|TRBD2
TGTGCCAGCAGCGTATTACTAGCGGGGGGACCTGACAATGAGCAGTTCTTC
CASSVLLAGGPDNEQFF